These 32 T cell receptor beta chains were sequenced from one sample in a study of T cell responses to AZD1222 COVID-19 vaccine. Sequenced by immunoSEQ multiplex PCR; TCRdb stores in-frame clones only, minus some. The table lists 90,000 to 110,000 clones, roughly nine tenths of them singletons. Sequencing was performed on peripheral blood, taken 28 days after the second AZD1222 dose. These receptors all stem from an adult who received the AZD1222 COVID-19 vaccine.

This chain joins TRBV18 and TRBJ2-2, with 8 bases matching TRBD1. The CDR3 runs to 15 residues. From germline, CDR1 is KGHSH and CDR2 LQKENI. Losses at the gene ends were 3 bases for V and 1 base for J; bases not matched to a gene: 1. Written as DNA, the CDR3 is TGTGCCAGCTCACCGGACAGGGTGAACACCGGGGAGCTGTTTTTT. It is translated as CASSPDRVNTGELFF.

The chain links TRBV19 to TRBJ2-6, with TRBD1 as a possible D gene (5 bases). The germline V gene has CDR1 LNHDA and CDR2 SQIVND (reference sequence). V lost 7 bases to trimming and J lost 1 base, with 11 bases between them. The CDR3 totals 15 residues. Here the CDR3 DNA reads TGTGCCAGTACCCCGCAGGGATCTGGGGCCAACGTCCTGACTTTC. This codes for CASTPQGSGANVLTF.

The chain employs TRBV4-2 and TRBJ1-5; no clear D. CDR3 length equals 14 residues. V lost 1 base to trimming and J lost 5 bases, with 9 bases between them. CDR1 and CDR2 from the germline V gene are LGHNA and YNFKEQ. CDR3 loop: CASSQGRVDQPQHF. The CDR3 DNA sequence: TGTGCCAGCAGCCAAGGAAGGGTGGATCAGCCCCAGCATTTT.

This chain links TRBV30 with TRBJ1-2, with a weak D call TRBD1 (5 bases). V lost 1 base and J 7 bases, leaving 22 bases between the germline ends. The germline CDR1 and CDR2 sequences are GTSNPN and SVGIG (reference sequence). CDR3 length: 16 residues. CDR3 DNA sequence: TGTGCCTGGAGTGACGGCCAGGGAGCCCGGGTCGGTGGCTACACCTTC. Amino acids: CAWSDGQGARVGGYTF.

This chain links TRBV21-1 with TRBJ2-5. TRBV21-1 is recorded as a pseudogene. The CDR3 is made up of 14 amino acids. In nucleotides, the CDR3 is TGTGCCAGCAGCAAAGAGGGTAGGAAAGAGACCCAGTACTTC. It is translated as CASSKEGRKETQYF.

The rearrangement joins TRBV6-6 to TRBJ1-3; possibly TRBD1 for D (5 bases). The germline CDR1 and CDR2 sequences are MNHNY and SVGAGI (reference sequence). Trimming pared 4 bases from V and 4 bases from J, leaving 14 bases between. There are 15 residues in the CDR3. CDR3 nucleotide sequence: TGTGCCAGCAGTTCGACAGTGGCCGGGGGAAACACCATATATTTT. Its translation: CASSSTVAGGNTIYF.

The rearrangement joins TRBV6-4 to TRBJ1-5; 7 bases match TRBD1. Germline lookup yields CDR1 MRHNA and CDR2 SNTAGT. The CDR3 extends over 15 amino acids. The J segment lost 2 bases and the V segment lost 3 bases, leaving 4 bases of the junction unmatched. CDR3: CASSEQGFGNQPQHF. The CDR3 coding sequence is TGTGCCAGCAGTGAACAGGGGTTTGGCAATCAGCCCCAGCATTTT.

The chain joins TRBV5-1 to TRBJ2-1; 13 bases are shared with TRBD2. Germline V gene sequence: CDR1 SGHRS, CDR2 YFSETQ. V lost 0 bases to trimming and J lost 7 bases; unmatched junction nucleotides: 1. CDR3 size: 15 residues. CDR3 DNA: TGCGCCAGCAGCTTGGGACTAGCGGGAGGAAATGAGCAGTTCTTC. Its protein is CASSLGLAGGNEQFF. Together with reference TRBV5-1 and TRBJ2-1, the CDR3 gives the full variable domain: KAGVTQTPRYLIKTRGQQVTLSCSPISGHRSVSWYQQTPGQGLQFLFEYFSETQRNKGNFPGRFSGRQFSNSRSEMNVSTLELGDSALYLCASSLGLAGGNEQFFGPGTRLTVL.

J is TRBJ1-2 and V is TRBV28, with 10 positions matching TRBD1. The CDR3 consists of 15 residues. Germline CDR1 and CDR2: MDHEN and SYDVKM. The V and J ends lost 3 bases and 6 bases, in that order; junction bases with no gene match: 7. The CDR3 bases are TGTGCCAGCAGTTTCGGGGGACAGGGGCTAGATGGCTACACCTTC. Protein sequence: CASSFGGQGLDGYTF.

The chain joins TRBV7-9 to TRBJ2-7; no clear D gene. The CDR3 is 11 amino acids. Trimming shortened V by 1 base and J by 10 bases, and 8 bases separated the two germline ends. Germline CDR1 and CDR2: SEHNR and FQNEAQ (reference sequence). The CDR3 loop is CASSLVEDQYF. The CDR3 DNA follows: TGTGCCAGCAGCTTAGTAGAAGATCAGTACTTC.

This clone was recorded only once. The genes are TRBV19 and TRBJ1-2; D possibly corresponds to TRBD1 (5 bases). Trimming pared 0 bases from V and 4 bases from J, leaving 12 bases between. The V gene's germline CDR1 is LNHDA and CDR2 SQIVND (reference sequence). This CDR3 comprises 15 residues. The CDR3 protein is CASSIDRGTPYGYTF. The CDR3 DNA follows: TGTGCCAGTAGTATAGATCGCGGGACCCCCTATGGCTACACCTTC.

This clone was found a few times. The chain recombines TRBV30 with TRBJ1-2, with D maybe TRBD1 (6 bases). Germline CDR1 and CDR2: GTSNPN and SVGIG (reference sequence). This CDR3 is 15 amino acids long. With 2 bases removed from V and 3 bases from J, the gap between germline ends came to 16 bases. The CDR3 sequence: CAWSSRGAFDYGYTF. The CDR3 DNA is TGTGCCTGGAGTTCTCGGGGGGCATTCGACTATGGCTACACCTTC.

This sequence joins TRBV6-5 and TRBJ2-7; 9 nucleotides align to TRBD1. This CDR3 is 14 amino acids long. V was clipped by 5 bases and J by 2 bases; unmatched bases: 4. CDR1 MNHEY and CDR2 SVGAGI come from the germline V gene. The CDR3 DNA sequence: TGTGCCAGCAGTAGCTACAGGGGGCCCTACGAGCAGTACTTC. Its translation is CASSSYRGPYEQYF.

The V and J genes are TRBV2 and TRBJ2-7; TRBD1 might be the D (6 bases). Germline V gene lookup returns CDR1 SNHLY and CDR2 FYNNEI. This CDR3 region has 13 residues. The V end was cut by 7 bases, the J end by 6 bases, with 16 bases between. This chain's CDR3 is CASTLNPRGEQYF. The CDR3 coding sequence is TGTGCCAGCACTCTGAACCCCAGGGGCGAGCAGTACTTC.

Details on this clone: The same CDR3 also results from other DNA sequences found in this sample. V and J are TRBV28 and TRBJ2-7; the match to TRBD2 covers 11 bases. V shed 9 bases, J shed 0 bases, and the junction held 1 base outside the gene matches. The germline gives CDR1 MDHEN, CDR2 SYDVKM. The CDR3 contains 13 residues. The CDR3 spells CASTSGSSYEQYF. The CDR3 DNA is TGTGCCAGTACTAGCGGGAGCTCCTACGAGCAGTACTTC.

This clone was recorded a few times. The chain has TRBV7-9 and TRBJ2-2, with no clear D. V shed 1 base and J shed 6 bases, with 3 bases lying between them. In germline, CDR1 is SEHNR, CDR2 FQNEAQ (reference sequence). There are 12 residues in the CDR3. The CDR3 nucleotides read TGTGCCAGCAGCTTAGGTCCCGGGGAGCTGTTTTTT. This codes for CASSLGPGELFF.

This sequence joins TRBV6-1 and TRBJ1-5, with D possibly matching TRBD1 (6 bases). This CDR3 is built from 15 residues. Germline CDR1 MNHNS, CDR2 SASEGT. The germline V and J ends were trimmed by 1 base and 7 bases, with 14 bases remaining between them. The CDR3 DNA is TGTGCCAGCAGTGAAGGAGGGCAGGGGCGCCAGCCCCAGCATTTT. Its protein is CASSEGGQGRQPQHF.

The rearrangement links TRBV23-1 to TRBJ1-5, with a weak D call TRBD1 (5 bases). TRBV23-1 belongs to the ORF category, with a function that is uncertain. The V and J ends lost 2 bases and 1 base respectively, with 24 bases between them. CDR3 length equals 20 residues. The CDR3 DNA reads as TGCGCCAGCAGTCAAGATCGGAGGGGCCAAGACGGAGGGAGCAATCAGCCCCAGCATTTT. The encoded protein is CASSQDRRGQDGGSNQPQHF.

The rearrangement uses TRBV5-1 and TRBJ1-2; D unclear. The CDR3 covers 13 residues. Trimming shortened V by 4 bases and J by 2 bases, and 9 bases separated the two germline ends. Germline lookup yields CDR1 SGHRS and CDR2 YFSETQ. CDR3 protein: CASSPETNYGYTF. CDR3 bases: TGCGCCAGCAGCCCGGAGACCAACTATGGCTACACCTTC.

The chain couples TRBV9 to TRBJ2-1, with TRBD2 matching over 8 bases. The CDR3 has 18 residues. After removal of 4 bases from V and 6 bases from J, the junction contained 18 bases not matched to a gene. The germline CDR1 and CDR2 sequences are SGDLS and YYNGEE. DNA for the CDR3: TGTGCCAGCAGCCACAGTCCCTTGCGGGAGGTGGCGGGCAATGAGCAGTTCTTC. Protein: CASSHSPLREVAGNEQFF. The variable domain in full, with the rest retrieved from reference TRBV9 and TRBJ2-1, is DSGVTQTPKHLITATGQRVTLRCSPRSGDLSVYWYQQSLDQGLQFLIQYYNGEERAKGNILERFSAQQFPDLHSELNLSSLELGDSALYFCASSHSPLREVAGNEQFFGPGTRLTVL.

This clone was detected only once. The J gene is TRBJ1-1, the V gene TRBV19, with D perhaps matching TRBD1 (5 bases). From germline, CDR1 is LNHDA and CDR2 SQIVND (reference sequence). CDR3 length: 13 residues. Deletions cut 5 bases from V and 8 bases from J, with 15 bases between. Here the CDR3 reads CASSVTGGPEAFF. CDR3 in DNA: TGTGCCAGTAGTGTTACAGGAGGGCCGGAAGCTTTCTTT. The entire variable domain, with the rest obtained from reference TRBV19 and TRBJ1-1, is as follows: DGGITQSPKYLFRKEGQNVTLSCEQNLNHDAMYWYRQDPGQGLRLIYYSQIVNDFQKGDIAEGYSVSREKKESFPLTVTSAQKNPTAFYLCASSVTGGPEAFFGQGTRLTVV.

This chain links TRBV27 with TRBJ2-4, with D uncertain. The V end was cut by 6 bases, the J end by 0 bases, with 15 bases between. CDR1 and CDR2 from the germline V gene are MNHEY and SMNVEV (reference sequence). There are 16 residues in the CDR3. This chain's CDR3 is CASSSPSFIAKNIQYF. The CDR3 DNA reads TGTGCCAGCAGCTCCCCGTCGTTTATAGCCAAAAACATTCAGTACTTC.

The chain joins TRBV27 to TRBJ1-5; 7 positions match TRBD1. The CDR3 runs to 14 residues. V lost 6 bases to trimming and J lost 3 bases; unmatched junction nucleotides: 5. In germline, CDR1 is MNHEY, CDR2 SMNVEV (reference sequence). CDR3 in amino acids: CASRNTGDNQPQHF. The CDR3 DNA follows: TGTGCCAGCAGAAATACAGGGGACAATCAGCCCCAGCATTTT.

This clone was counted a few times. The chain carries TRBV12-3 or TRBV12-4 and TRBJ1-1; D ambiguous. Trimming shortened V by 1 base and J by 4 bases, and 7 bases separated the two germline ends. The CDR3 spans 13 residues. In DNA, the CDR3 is TGTGCCAGCAGTTTAGAGGAGGGCACTGAAGCTTTCTTT. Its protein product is CASSLEEGTEAFF.

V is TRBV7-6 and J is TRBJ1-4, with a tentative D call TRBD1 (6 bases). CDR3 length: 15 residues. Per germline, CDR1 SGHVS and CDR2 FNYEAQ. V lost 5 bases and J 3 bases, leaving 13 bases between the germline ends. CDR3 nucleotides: TGTGCCAGCAGCCCTTGGACAGTCCCTAATGAAAAACTGTTTTTT. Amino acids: CASSPWTVPNEKLFF.

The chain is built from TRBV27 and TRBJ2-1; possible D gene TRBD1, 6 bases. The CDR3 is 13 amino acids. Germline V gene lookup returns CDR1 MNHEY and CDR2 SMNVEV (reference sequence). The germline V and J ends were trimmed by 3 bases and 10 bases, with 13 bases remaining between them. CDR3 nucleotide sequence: TGTGCCAGCAGTTTTGGCAGGGGAGTCGAGCAGTTCTTC. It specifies CASSFGRGVEQFF.

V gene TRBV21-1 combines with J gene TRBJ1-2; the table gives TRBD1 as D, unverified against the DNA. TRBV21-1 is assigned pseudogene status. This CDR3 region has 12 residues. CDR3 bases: TGTGCCAGCAGCAACCGGACAACTGGCTACACCTTC. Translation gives CASSNRTTGYTF.

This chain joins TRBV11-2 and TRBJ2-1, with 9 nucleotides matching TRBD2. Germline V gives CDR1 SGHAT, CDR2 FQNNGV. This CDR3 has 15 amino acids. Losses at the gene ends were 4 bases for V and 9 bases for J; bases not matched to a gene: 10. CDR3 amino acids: CASSSLGLASGEQFF. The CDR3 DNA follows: TGTGCCAGCAGCTCATTAGGACTAGCGTCTGGTGAGCAGTTCTTC.

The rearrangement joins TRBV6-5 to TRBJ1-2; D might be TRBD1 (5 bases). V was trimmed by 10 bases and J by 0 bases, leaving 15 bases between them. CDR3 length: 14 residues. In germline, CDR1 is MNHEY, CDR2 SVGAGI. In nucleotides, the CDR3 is TGTGCCATCCGGGCCGGGGGGGCTAACTATGGCTACACCTTC. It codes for CAIRAGGANYGYTF.

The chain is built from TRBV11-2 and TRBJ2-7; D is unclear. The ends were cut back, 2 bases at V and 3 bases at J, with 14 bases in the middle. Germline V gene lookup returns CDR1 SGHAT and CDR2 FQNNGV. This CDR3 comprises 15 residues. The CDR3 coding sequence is TGTGCCAGCAGCTTATGGCAGTCGGCGGTCTACGAGCAGTACTTC. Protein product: CASSLWQSAVYEQYF.

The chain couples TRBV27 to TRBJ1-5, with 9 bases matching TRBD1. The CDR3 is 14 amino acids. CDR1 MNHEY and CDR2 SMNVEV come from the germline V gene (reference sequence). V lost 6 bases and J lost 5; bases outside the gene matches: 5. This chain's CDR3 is CASRHRTGDQPQHF. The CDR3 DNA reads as TGTGCCAGCAGACATAGGACAGGGGATCAGCCCCAGCATTTT.

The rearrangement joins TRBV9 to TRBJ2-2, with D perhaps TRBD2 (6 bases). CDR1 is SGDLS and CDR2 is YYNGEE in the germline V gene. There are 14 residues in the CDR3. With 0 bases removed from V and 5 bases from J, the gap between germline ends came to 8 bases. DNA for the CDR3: TGTGCCAGCAGCGTAGCGGCGGGGACCGGGGAGCTGTTTTTT. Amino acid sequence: CASSVAAGTGELFF.